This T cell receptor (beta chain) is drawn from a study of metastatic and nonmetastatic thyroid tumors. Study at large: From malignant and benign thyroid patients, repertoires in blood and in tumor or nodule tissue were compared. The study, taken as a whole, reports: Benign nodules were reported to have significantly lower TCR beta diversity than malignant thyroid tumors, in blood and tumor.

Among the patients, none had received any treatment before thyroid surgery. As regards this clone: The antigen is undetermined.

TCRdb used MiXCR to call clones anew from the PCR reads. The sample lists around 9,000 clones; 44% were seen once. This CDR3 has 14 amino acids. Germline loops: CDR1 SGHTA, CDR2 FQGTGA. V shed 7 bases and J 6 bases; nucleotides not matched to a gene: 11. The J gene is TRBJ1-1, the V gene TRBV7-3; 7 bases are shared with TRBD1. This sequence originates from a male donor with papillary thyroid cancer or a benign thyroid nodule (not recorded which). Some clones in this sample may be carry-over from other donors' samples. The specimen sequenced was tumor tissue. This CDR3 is CASKGAPEGPEAFF. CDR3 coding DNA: TGTGCCAGCAAGGGGGCCCCGGAAGGCCCTGAAGCTTTCTTT.